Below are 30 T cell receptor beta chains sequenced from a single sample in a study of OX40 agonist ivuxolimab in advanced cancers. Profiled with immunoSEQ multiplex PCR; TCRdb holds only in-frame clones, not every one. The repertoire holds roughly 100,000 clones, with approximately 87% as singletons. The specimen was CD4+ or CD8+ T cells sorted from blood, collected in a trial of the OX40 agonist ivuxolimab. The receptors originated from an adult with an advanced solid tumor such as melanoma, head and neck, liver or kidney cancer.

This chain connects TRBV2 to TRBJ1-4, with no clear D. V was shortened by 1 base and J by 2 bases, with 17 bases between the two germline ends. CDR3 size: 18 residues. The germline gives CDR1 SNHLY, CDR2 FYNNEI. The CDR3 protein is CASSEGPVSVATNEKLFF. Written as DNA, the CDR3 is TGTGCCAGCAGTGAAGGGCCAGTGAGCGTGGCGACTAATGAAAAACTGTTTTTT.

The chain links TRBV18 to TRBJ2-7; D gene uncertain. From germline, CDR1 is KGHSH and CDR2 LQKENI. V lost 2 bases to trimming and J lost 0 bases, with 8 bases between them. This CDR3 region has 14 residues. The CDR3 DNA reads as TGTGCCAGCTCACCAAACAGTAACTCCTACGAGCAGTACTTC. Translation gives CASSPNSNSYEQYF.

The DNA for the CDR3 is TGCGCCAGCAGCTTGTTCGACAATGAGCAGTTCTTC. Translation: CASSLFDNEQFF. The chain links TRBV5-1 to TRBJ2-1, with D hard to call. Germline-derived CDR1 and CDR2 are SGHRS and YFSETQ. This CDR3 has 12 amino acids. V lost 1 base and J lost 5, with 4 bases in between.

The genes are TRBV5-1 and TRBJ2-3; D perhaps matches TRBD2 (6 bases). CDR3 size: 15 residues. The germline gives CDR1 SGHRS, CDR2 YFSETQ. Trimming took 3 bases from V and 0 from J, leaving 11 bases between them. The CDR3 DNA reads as TGCGCCAGCAGCTGGGGAGGCGTTAGCACAGATACGCAGTATTTT. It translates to CASSWGGVSTDTQYF.

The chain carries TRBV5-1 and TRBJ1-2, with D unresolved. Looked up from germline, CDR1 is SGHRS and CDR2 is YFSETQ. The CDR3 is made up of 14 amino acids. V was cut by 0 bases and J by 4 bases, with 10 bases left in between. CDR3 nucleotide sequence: TGCGCCAGCAGCTTGGCCCAAGGAATCTATGGCTACACCTTC. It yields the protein CASSLAQGIYGYTF.

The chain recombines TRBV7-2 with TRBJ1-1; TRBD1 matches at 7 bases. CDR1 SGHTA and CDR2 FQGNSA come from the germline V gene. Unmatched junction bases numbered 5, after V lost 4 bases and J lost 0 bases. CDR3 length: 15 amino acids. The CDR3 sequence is CASSSGGGMNTEAFF. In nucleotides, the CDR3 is TGTGCCAGCAGCTCGGGAGGGGGCATGAACACTGAAGCTTTCTTT.

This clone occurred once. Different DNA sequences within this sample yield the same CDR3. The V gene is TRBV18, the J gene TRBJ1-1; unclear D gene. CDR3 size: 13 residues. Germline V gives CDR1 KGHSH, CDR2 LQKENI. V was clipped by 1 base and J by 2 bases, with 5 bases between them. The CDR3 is CASSPQENTEAFF. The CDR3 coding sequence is TGTGCCAGCTCACCACAGGAAAACACTGAAGCTTTCTTT. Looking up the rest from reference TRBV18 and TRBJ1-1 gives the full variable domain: NAGVMQNPRHLVRRRGQEARLRCSPMKGHSHVYWYRQLPEEGLKFMVYLQKENIIDESGMPKERFSAEFPKEGPSILRIQQVVRGDSAAYFCASSPQENTEAFFGQGTRLTVV.

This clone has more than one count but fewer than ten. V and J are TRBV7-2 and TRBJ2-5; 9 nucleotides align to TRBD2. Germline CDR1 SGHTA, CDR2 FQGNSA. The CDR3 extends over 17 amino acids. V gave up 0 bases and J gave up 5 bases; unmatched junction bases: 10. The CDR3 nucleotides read TGTGCCAGCAGCTTAGCCTCGGGTAGCGGGAGTTGGGAGACCCAGTACTTC. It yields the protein CASSLASGSGSWETQYF. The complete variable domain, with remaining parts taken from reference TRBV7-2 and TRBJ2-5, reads GAGVSQSPSNKVTEKGKDVELRCDPISGHTALYWYRQSLGQGLEFLIYFQGNSAPDKSGLPSDRFSAERTGGSVSTLTIQRTQQEDSAVYLCASSLASGSGSWETQYFGPGTRLLVL.

Here the CDR3 DNA reads TGTGCCAGCAGCCGCGGCCCCCACCAATACAATGAGCAGTTCTTC. Translated: CASSRGPHQYNEQFF. This chain connects TRBV5-8 to TRBJ2-1; D is unresolved. V lost 4 bases and J lost 4, with 15 bases in between. Per germline, CDR1 SGHTS and CDR2 YDEGEE. The CDR3 length is 15 residues.

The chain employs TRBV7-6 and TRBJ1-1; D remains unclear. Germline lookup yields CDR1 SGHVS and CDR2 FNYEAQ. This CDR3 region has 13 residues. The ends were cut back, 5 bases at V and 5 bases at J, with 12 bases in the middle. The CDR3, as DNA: TGTGCCAGCAGCCCGAGGGCGAGGACTGAAGCTTTCTTT. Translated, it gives CASSPRARTEAFF.

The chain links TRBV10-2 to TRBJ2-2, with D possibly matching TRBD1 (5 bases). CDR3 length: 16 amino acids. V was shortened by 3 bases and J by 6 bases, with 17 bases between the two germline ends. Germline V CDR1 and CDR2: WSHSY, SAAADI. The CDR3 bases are TGCGCCAGCAGTGACTGGCAGGGAAATATTGCCGGGGAGCTGTTTTTT. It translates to CASSDWQGNIAGELFF.

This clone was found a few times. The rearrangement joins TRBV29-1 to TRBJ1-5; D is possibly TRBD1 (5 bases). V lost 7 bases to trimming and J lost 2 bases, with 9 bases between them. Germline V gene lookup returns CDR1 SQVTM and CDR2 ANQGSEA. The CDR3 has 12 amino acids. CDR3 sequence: CSATTGNQPQHF. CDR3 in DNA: TGCAGCGCAACGACAGGCAATCAGCCCCAGCATTTT.

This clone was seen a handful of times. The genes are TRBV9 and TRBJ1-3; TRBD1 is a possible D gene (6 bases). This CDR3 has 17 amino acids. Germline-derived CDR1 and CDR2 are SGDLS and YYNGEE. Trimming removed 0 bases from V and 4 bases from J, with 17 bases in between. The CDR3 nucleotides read TGTGCCAGCAGCGTAGGGGGGGCCGTGAACCTAGGAAACACCATATATTTT. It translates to CASSVGGAVNLGNTIYF. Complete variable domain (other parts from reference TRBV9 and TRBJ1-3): DSGVTQTPKHLITATGQRVTLRCSPRSGDLSVYWYQQSLDQGLQFLIQYYNGEERAKGNILERFSAQQFPDLHSELNLSSLELGDSALYFCASSVGGAVNLGNTIYFGEGSWLTVV.

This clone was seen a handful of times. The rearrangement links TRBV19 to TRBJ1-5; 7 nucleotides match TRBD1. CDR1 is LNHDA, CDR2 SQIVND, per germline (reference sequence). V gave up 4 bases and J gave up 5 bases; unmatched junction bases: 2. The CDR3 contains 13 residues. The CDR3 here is CASSTRGDQPQHF. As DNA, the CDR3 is TGTGCCAGTAGTACCAGGGGGGATCAGCCCCAGCATTTT.

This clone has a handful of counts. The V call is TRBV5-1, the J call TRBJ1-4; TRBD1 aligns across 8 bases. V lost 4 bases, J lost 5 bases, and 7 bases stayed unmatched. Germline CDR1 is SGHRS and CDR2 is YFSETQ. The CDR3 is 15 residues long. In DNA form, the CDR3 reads TGCGCCAGCAGCCACAGGGGGGGACTGAATGAAAAACTGTTTTTT. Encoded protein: CASSHRGGLNEKLFF.

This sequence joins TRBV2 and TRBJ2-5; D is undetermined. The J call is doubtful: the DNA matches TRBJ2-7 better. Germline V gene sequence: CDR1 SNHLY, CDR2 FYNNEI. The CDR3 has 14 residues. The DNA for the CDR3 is TGTGCCAGCAGTTGGTCGGGCCTCCCCTACGAGCAGTACTTC. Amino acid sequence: CASSWSGLPYEQYF.

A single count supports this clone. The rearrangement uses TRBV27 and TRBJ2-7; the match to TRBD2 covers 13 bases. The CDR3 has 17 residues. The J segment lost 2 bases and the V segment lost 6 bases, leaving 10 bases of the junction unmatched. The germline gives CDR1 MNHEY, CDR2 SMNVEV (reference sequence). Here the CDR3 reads CASSRGLAGLGTYEQYF. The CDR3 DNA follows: TGTGCCAGCAGCCGGGGACTAGCGGGACTGGGAACCTACGAGCAGTACTTC.

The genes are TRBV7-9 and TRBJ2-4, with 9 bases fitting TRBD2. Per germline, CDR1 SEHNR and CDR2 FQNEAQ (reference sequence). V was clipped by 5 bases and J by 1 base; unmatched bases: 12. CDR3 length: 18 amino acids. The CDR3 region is CASSHSAGGSWAKNIQYF. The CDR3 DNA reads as TGTGCCAGCAGCCACTCAGCGGGAGGATCATGGGCCAAAAACATTCAGTACTTC.

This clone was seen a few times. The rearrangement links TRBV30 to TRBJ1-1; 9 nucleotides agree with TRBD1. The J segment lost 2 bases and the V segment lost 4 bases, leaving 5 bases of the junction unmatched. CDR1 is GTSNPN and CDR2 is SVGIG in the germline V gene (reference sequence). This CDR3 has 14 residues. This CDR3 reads CAWTQGAGNTEAFF. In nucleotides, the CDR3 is TGTGCCTGGACACAGGGGGCTGGAAACACTGAAGCTTTCTTT.

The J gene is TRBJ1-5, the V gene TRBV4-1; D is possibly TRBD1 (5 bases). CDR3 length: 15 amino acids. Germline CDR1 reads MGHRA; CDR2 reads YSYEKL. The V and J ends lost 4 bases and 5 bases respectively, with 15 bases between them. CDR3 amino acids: CASSPTGGIHQPQHF. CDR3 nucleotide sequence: TGCGCCAGCAGCCCTACTGGGGGGATTCATCAGCCCCAGCATTTT.

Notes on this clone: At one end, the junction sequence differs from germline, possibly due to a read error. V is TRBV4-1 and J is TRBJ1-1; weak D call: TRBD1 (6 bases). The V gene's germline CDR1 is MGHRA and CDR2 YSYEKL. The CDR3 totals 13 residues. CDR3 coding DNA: TGCGCCAGCAGCCAAGATCGGGACACTGGAGCTTTCTTT. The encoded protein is CASSQDRDTGAFF.

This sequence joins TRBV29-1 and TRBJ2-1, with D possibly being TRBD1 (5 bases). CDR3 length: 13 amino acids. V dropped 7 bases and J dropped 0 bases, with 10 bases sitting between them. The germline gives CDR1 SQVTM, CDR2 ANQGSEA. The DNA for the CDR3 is TGCAGCGCAAGACAGTTCTCCTACAATGAGCAGTTCTTC. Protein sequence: CSARQFSYNEQFF.

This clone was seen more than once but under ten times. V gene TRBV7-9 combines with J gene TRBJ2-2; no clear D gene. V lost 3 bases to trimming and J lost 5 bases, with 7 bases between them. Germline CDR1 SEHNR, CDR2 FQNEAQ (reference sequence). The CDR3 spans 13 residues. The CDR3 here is CASSFGSTGELFF. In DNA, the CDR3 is TGTGCCAGCAGCTTTGGGTCGACCGGGGAGCTGTTTTTT.

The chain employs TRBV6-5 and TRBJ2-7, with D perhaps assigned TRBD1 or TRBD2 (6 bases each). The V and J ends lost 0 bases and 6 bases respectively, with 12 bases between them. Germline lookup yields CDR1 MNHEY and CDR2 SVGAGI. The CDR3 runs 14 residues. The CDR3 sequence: CASSYSGGWSEQYF. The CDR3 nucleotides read TGTGCCAGCAGTTACTCCGGGGGCTGGTCCGAGCAGTACTTC.

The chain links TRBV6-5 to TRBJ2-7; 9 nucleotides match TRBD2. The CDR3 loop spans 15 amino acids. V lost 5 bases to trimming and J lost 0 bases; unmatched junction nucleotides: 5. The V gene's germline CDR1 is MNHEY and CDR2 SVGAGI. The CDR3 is CASSGLAGYSYEQYF. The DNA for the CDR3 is TGTGCCAGCAGTGGTCTAGCGGGGTACTCCTACGAGCAGTACTTC.

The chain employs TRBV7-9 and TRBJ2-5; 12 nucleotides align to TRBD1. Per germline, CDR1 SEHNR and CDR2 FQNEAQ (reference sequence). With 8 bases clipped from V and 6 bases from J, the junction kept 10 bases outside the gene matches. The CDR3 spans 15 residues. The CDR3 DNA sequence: TGTGCCAGCGGCCCCGGGACAGGGGGCCGGAAGACCCAGTACTTC. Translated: CASGPGTGGRKTQYF. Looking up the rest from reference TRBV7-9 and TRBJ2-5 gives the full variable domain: DTGVSQNPRHKITKRGQNVTFRCDPISEHNRLYWYRQTLGQGPEFLTYFQNEAQLEKSRLLSDRFSAERPKGSFSTLEIQRTEQGDSAMYLCASGPGTGGRKTQYFGPGTRLLVL.

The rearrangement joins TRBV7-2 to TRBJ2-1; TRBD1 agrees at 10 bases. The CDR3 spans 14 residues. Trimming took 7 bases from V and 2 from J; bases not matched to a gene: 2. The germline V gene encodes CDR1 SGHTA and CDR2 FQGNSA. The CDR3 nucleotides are TGTGCCAGCAAGACAGGGGGCACCTACAATGAGCAGTTCTTC. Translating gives CASKTGGTYNEQFF.

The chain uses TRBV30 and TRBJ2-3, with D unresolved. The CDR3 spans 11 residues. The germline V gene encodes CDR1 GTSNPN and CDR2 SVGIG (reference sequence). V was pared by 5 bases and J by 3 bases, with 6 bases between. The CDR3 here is CAWGVTDTQYF. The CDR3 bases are TGTGCCTGGGGCGTTACAGATACGCAGTATTTT.

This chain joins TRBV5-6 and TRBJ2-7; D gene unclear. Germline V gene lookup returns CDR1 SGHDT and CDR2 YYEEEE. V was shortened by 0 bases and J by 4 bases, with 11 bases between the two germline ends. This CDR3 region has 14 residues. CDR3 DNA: TGTGCCAGCAGCTTGGTATCCAGCCTGTACGAGCAGTACTTC. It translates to CASSLVSSLYEQYF. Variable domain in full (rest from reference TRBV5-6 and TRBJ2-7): DAGVTQSPTHLIKTRGQQVTLRCSPKSGHDTVSWYQQALGQGPQFIFQYYEEEERQRGNFPDRFSGHQFPNYSSELNVNALLLGDSALYLCASSLVSSLYEQYFGPGTRLTVT.

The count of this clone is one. The CDR3 here is CASSAAGQYGYTF. CDR3 nucleotide sequence: TGTGCCAGCAGCGCCGCGGGACAGTATGGCTACACCTTC. The gene calls are TRBV9 and TRBJ1-2, with 7 positions matching TRBD1. Germline trimming cut 3 bases from V and 5 bases from J; bases unmatched to any gene: 4. This CDR3 region has 13 residues. Germline CDR1 is SGDLS and CDR2 is YYNGEE.